In its sample, the clone carrying this T cell receptor beta chain was seen many times. No antigen is known for it. The data were taken from a study of T cell repertoires in cytomegalovirus infection. Study-wide context: A matching HLA type, together with CMV infection, was signaled by public TCR beta signatures. Notes on the study in general: Within the response measured ex vivo, HLA-C-restricted CMV-specific TCR beta clonotypes were dominant. Cumulative frequency of public TCR beta families picked out carriers of CMV plus the relevant HLA.

This CDR3 has 13 residues. V was shortened by 2 bases and J by 5 bases, with 9 bases between the two germline ends. Germline CDR1 and CDR2: SGHNT and YYREEE (reference sequence). TCRdb reprocessed the reads with MiXCR, giving one entry per CDR3 protein. The sample lists almost 500,000 distinct CDR3 sequences; 11% were seen once. The chain links TRBV5-4 to TRBJ2-3; D is perhaps TRBD1 (5 bases). This receptor was taken from a human donor in good health (CMV status not recorded). Some clones in this sample may be carry-over from other donors' samples. Sample: PBMCs. DNA of the CDR3: TGTGCCAGCAGCTTCAAAGGGGAAGATACGCAGTATTTT. Its protein is CASSFKGEDTQYF.